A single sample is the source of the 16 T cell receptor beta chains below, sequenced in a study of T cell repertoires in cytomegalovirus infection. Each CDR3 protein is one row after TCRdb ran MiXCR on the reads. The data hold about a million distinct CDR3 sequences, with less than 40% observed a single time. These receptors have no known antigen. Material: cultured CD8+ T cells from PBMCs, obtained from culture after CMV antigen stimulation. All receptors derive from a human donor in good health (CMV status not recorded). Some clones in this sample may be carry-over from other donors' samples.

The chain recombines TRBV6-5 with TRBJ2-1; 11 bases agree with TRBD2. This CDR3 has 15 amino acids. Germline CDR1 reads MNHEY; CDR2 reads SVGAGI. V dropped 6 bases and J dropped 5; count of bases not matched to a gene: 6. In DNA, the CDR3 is TGTGCCAGCAGCCCTAGCGGGGGGATGAACAATGAGCAGTTCTTC. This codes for CASSPSGGMNNEQFF.

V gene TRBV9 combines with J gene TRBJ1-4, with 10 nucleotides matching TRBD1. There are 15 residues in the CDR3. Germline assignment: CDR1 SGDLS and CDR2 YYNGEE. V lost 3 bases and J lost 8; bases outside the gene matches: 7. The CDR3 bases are TGTGCCAGCAGCGCGTACGGGACAGGGGACGAAAAACTGTTTTTT. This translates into CASSAYGTGDEKLFF.

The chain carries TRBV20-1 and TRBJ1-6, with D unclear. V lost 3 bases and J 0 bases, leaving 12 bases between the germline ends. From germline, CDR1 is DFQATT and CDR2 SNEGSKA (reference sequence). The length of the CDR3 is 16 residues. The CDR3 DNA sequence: TGCAGTGCTAGTTCCCCCTCGAGCTCCTATAATTCACCCCTCCACTTT. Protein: CSASSPSSSYNSPLHF.

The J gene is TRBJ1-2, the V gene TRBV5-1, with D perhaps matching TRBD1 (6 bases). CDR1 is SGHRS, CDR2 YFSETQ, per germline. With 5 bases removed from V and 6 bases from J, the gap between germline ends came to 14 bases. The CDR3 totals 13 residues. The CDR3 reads CASRTGTSDGYTF. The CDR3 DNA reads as TGCGCCAGCAGGACCGGGACATCCGATGGCTACACCTTC.

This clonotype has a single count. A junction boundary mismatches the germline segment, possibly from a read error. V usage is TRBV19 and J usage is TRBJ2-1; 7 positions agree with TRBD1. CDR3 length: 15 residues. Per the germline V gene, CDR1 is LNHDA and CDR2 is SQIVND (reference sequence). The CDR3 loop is CASNIRDRQYNEQFF. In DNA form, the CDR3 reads TGTGCCAGTAATATAAGGGACAGACAATACAATGAGCAGTTCTTC. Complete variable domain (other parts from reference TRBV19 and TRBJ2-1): DGGITQSPKYLFRKEGQNVTLSCEQNLNHDAMYWYRQDPGQGLRLIYYSQIVNDFQKGDIAEGYSVSREKKESFPLTVTSAQKNPTAFYLCASNIRDRQYNEQFFGPGTRLTVL.

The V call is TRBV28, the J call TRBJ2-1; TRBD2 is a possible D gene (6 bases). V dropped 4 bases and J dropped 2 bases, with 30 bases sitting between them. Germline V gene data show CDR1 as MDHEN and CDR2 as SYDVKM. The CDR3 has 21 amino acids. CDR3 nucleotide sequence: TGTGCCAGCAGTTCCCCGGGGCCCGCGGTGTTGCGGGGATTAACCTACAATGAGCAGTTCTTC. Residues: CASSSPGPAVLRGLTYNEQFF.

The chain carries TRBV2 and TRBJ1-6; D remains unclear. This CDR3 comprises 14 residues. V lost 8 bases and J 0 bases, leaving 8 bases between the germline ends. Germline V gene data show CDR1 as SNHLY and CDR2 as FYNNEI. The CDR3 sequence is CASPSPSYNSPLHF. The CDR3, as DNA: TGTGCCAGCCCCAGCCCCTCCTATAATTCACCCCTCCACTTT. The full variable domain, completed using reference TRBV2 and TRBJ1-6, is EPEVTQTPSHQVTQMGQEVILRCVPISNHLYFYWYRQILGQKVEFLVSFYNNEISEKSEIFDDQFSVERPDGSNFTLKIRSTKLEDSAMYFCASPSPSYNSPLHFGNGTRLTVT.

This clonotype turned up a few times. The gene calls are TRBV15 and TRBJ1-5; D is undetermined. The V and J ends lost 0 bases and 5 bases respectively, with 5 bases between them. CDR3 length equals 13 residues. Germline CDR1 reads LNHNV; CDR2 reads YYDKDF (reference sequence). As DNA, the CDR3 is TGTGCCACCAGCAGAGAACCAGATCAGCCCCAGCATTTT. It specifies CATSREPDQPQHF.

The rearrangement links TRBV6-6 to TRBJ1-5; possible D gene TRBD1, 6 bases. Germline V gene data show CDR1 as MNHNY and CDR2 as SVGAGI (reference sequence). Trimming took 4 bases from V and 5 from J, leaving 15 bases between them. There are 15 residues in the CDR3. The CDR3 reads CASSSIIGGDQPQHF. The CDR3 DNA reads TGTGCCAGCAGTTCCATAATAGGGGGTGATCAGCCCCAGCATTTT.

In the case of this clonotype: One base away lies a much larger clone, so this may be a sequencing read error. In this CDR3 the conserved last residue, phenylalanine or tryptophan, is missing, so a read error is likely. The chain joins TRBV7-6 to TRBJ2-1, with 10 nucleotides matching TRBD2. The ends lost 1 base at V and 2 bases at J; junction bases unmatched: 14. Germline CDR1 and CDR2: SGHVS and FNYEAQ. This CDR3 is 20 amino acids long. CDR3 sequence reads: CASSLGASGGPAGPYNEQFY. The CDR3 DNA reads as TGTGCCAGCAGCTTAGGGGCTAGCGGGGGCCCCGCCGGCCCCTACAATGAGCAGTTCTAC.

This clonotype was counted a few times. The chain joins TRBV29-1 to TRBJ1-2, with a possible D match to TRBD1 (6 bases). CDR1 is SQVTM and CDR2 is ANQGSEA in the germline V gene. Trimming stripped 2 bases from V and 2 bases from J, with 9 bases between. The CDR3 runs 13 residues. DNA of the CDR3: TGCAGCGTTGAACACACAGGGAACTATGGCTACACCTTC. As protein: CSVEHTGNYGYTF.

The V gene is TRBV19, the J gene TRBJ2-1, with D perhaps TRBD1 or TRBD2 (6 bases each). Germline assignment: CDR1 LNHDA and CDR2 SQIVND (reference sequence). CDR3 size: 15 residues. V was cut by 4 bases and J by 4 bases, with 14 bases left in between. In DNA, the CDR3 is TGTGCCAGTAGTACAAGGGGGGACGGATACAATGAGCAGTTCTTC. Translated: CASSTRGDGYNEQFF.

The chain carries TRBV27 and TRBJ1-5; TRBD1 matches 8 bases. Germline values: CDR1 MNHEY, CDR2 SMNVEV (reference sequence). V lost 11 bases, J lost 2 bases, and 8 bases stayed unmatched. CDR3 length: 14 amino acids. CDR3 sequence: CAFLGQGCNQPQHF. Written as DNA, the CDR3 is TGTGCCTTCCTCGGACAGGGCTGCAATCAGCCCCAGCATTTT.

This chain's CDR3 is CASSSEQGPSNYGYTF. CDR3 nucleotides: TGTGCCAGCAGTTCCGAACAGGGCCCTTCTAACTATGGCTACACCTTC. The chain combines TRBV27 with TRBJ1-2, with D possibly TRBD1 on 6 matching bases. Germline V lookup: CDR1 MNHEY, CDR2 SMNVEV (reference sequence). The CDR3 consists of 16 residues. Deletions cut 4 bases from V and 0 bases from J, with 15 bases between.

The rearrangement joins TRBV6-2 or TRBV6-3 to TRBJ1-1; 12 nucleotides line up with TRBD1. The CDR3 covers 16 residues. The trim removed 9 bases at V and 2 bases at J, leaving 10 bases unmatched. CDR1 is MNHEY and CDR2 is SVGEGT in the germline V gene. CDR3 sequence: CASHTRDRGRNTEAFF. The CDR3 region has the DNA TGTGCCAGTCATACACGGGACAGGGGGCGCAACACTGAAGCTTTCTTT.

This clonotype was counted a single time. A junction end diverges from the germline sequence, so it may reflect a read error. CDR3 region: CASSYTGGQTEAYF. The DNA of the CDR3 is TGTGCCAGCAGTTATACAGGGGGCCAAACTGAAGCTTACTTT. V gene TRBV7-2 combines with J gene TRBJ1-1; 9 bases align to TRBD1. The CDR3 totals 14 residues. The germline V gene has CDR1 SGHTA and CDR2 FQGNSA.